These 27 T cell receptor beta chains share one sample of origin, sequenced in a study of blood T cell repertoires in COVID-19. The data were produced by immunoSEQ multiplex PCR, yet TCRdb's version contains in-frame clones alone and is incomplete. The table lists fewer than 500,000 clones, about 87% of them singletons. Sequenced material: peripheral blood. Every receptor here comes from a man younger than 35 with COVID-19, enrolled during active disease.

CDR3 residues: CASRQPSGGDYEQYF. Here the CDR3 DNA reads TGTGCCAGCAGGCAACCTAGCGGGGGGGACTACGAGCAGTACTTC. This chain joins TRBV7-9 and TRBJ2-7; 12 bases agree with TRBD2. V gave up 6 bases and J gave up 3 bases; unmatched junction bases: 6. The CDR3 length is 15 residues. From germline, CDR1 is SEHNR and CDR2 FQNEAQ (reference sequence). The whole variable domain, filled in from reference TRBV7-9 and TRBJ2-7, reads DTGVSQNPRHKITKRGQNVTFRCDPISEHNRLYWYRQTLGQGPEFLTYFQNEAQLEKSRLLSDRFSAERPKGSFSTLEIQRTEQGDSAMYLCASRQPSGGDYEQYFGPGTRLTVT.

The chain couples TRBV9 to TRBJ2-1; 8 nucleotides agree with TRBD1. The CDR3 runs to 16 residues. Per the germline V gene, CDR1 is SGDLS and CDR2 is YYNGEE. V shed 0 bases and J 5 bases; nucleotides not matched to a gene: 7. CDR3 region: CASSVALGTGDNEQFF. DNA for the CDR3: TGTGCCAGCAGCGTAGCTTTAGGGACAGGAGACAATGAGCAGTTCTTC.

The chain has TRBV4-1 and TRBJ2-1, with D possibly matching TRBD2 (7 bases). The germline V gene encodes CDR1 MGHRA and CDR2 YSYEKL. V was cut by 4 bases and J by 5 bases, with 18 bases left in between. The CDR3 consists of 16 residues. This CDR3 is CASSPIVGGPNNEQFF. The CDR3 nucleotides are TGCGCCAGCAGCCCAATCGTCGGGGGGCCTAACAATGAGCAGTTCTTC.

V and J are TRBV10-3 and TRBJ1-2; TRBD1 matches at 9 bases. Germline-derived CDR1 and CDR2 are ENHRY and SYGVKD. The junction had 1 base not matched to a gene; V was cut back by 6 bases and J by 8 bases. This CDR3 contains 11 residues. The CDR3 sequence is CAIRQGAGYTF. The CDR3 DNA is TGTGCCATCAGACAGGGGGCGGGCTACACCTTC.

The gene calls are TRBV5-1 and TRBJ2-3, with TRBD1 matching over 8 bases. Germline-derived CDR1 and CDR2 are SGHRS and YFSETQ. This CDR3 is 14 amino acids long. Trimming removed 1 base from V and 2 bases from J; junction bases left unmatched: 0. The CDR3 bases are TGCGCCAGCAGCTTGCAGGGGGCCACAGATACGCAGTATTTT. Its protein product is CASSLQGATDTQYF.

The CDR3 region has the DNA TGTGCCAGCAGCTTAGCAGGACTAGCGGGAGGAGGTTCTGGGACCCAGTACTTC. Its translation: CASSLAGLAGGGSGTQYF. The chain uses TRBV7-8 and TRBJ2-5; 14 bases align to TRBD2. After removal of 0 bases from V and 7 bases from J, the junction contained 10 bases not matched to a gene. From germline, CDR1 is SGHVS and CDR2 FQNEAQ. The CDR3 covers 18 residues.

The DNA for the CDR3 is TGCGCCAGCTCTGGGACTTTCTACGAGCAGTACTTC. It encodes CASSGTFYEQYF. The chain has TRBV4-1 and TRBJ2-7; possibly TRBD2 for D (6 bases). Germline V gene sequence: CDR1 MGHRA, CDR2 YSYEKL. V dropped 8 bases and J dropped 3 bases, with 11 bases sitting between them. The CDR3 extends over 12 amino acids.

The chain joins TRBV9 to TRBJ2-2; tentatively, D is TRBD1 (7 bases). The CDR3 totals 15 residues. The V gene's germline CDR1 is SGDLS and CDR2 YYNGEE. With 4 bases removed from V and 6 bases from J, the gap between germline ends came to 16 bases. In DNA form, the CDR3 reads TGTGCCAGCAGCCCTCCAGGGGGAGGCGCCGGGGAGCTGTTTTTT. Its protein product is CASSPPGGGAGELFF.

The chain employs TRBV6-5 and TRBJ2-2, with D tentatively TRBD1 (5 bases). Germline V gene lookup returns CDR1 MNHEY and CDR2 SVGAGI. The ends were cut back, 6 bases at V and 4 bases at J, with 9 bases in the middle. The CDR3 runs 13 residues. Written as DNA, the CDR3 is TGTGCCAGCAGACCAAGGGGCACCGGGGAGCTGTTTTTT. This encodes CASRPRGTGELFF.

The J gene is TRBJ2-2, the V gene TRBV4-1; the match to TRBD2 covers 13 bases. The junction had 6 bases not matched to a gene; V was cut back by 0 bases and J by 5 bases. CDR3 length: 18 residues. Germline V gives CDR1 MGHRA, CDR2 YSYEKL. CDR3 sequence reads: CASSQDRTSGRFTGELFF. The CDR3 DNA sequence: TGCGCCAGCAGCCAAGATCGGACTAGCGGGAGATTTACCGGGGAGCTGTTTTTT.

The CDR3 DNA follows: TGTGCCAGTAGGAAGGCAGGGTATGACCCTGGAAACACCATATATTTT. This codes for CASRKAGYDPGNTIYF. This chain uses TRBV19 with TRBJ1-3; perhaps TRBD1 as D (5 bases). The CDR3 is 16 residues long. Trimming left V 6 bases short and J 2 bases short, with 17 bases between. Germline CDR1 LNHDA, CDR2 SQIVND (reference sequence). The entire variable domain, with the rest obtained from reference TRBV19 and TRBJ1-3, is as follows: DGGITQSPKYLFRKEGQNVTLSCEQNLNHDAMYWYRQDPGQGLRLIYYSQIVNDFQKGDIAEGYSVSREKKESFPLTVTSAQKNPTAFYLCASRKAGYDPGNTIYFGEGSWLTVV.

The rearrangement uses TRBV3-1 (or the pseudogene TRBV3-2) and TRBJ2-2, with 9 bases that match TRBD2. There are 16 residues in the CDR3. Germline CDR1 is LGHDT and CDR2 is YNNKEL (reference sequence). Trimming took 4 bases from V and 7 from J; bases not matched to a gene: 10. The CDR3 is CASSLEGAGGIGELFF. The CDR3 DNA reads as TGTGCCAGCAGCCTCGAGGGCGCGGGGGGGATCGGGGAGCTGTTTTTT.

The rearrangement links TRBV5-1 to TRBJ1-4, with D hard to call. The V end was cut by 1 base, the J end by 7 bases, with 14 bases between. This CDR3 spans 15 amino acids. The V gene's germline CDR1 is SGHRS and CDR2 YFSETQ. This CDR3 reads CASSLTPISGEKLFF. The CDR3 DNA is TGCGCCAGCAGCTTGACCCCCATCTCCGGTGAAAAACTGTTTTTT.

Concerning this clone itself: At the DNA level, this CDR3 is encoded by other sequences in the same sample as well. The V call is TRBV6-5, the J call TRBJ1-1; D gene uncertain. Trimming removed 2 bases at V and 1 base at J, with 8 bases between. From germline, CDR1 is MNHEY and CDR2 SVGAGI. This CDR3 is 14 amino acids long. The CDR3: CASSYGQGNTEAFF. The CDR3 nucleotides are TGTGCCAGCAGTTACGGGCAAGGGAACACTGAAGCTTTCTTT.

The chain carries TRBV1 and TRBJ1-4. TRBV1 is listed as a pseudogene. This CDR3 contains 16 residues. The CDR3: CTSSKWKGRTNEKLFF. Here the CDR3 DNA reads TGCACCAGCAGCAAATGGAAAGGGAGAACTAATGAAAAACTGTTTTTT.

CDR3 sequence reads: CASSFLTGTGRFDNYGYTF. CDR3 bases: TGTGCCAGCAGCTTCTTAACCGGGACAGGGAGGTTTGATAACTATGGCTACACCTTC. The chain combines TRBV5-6 with TRBJ1-2; 9 nucleotides match TRBD1. This CDR3 contains 19 residues. Germline V CDR1 and CDR2: SGHDT, YYEEEE. V was pared by 2 bases and J by 1 base, with 15 bases of the junction left unmatched.

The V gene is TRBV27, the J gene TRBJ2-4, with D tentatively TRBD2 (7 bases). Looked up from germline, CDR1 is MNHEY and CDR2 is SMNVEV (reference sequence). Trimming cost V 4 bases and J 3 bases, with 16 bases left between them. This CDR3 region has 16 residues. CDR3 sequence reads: CASSWGGPLGKNIQYF. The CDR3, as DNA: TGTGCCAGCAGTTGGGGGGGGCCGTTAGGCAAAAACATTCAGTACTTC.

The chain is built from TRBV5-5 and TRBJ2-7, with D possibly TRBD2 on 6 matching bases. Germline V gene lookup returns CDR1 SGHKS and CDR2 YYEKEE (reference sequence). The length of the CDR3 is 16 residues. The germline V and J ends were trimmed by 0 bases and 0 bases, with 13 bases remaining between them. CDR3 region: CASSLVLALSSYEQYF. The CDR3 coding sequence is TGTGCCAGCAGCTTGGTTCTAGCGCTGAGCTCCTACGAGCAGTACTTC.

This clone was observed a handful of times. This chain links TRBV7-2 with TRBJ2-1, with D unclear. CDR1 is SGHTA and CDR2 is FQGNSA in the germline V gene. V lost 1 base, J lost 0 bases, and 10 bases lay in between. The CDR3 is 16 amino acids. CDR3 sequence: CASSLGHRSSYNEQFF. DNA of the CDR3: TGTGCCAGCAGCTTAGGGCATCGGAGCTCCTACAATGAGCAGTTCTTC.

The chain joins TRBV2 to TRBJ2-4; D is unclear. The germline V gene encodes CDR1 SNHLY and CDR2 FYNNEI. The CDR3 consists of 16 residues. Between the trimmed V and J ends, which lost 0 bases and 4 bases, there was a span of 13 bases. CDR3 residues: CASSEAHFGLKNIQYF. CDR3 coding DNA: TGTGCCAGCAGTGAAGCGCATTTCGGTCTAAAAAACATTCAGTACTTC.

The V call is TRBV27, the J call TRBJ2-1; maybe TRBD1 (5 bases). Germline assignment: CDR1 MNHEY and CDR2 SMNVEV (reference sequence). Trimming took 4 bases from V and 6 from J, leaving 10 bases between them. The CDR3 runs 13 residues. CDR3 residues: CASSWAGINEQFF. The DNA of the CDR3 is TGTGCCAGCAGTTGGGCAGGGATCAATGAGCAGTTCTTC.

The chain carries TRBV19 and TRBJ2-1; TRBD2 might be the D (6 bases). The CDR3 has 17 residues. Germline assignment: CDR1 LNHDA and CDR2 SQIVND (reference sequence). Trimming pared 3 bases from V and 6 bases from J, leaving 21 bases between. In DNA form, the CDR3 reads TGTGCCAGTAGTATCGGAAGTAGCGCGGGGTTTCTCAATGAGCAGTTCTTC. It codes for CASSIGSSAGFLNEQFF. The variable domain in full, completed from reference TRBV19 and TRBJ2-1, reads DGGITQSPKYLFRKEGQNVTLSCEQNLNHDAMYWYRQDPGQGLRLIYYSQIVNDFQKGDIAEGYSVSREKKESFPLTVTSAQKNPTAFYLCASSIGSSAGFLNEQFFGPGTRLTVL.

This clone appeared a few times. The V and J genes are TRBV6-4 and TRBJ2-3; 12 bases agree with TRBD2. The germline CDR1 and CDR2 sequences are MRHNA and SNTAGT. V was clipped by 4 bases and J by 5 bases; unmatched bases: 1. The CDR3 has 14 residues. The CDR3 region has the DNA TGTGCCAGCAGTGGGGGACTAGCGGGAGATACGCAGTATTTT. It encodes CASSGGLAGDTQYF.

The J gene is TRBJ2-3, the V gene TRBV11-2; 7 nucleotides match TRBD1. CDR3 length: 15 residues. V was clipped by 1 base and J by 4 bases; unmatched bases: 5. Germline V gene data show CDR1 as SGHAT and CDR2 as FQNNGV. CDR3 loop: CASSLAQGVADTQYF. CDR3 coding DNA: TGTGCCAGCAGCTTAGCCCAGGGGGTTGCAGATACGCAGTATTTT. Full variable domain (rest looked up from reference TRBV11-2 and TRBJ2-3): EAGVAQSPRYKIIEKRQSVAFWCNPISGHATLYWYQQILGQGPKLLIQFQNNGVVDDSQLPKDRFSAERLKGVDSTLKIQPAKLEDSAVYLCASSLAQGVADTQYFGPGTRLTVL.

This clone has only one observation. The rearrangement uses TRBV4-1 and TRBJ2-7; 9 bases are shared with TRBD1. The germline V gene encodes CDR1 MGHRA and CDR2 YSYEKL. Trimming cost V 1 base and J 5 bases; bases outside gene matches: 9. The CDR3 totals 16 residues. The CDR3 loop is CASSQGVRTGAHEQYF. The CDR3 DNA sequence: TGCGCCAGCAGCCAAGGTGTACGGACAGGGGCCCACGAGCAGTACTTC.

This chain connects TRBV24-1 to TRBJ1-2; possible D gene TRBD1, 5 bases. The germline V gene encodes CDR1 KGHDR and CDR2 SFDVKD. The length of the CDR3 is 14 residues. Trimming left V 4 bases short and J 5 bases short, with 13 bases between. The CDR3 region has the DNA TGTGCCACCAGTGAGGACAACTACGCATATGGCTACACCTTC. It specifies CATSEDNYAYGYTF.

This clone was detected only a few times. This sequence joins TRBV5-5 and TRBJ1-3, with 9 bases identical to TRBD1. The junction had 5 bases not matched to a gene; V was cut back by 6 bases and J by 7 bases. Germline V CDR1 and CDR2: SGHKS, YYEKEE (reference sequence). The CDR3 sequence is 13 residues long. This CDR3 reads CASNIDRGNTIYF. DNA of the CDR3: TGTGCCAGCAACATTGACAGGGGGAACACCATATATTTT.